This TCR beta chain originates from a study of cytomegalovirus exposure and HLA in healthy donors. Amplification used 60 Vbeta primers and 13 Jbeta primers. Here immunoSEQ multiplex PCR was the method, and the copy in TCRdb shows in-frame clones only, minus some. The sample holds 150,000 to 200,000 clones, about four fifths seen once. V was pared by 4 bases and J by 3 bases, with 14 bases between. Germline assignment: CDR1 MGHRA and CDR2 YSYEKL. This CDR3 is 15 amino acids long. The receptor comes from a male donor in good health and CMV-seropositive. Specimen: PBMCs. J is TRBJ2-3 and V is TRBV4-1; tentative D call: TRBD2 (5 bases). For the CDR3, the DNA is TGCGCCAGCAGCCGATGGGGAGAGGGAACAGATACGCAGTATTTT. Residues: CASSRWGEGTDTQYF.